This T cell receptor (beta chain) was found in a study of T cell responses to AZD1222 COVID-19 vaccine. This clone showed up just once. Produced via immunoSEQ multiplex PCR; TCRdb's table is partial and in-frame only. The table has 150,000 to 190,000 clones, 87% seen once. The CDR3 is 15 residues long. Germline V CDR1 and CDR2: LNHDA, SQIVND (reference sequence). V shed 5 bases and J 2 bases; nucleotides not matched to a gene: 8. Source: peripheral blood, taken 28 days after the second AZD1222 dose. The gene calls are TRBV19 and TRBJ1-1, with 7 bases aligning to TRBD1. This TCR derives from an adult who received the AZD1222 COVID-19 vaccine. CDR3 in amino acids: CASSVYRGPNTEAFF. The CDR3 nucleotides are TGTGCCAGTAGTGTATACAGGGGACCCAACACTGAAGCTTTCTTT.